The clone carrying this T cell receptor beta chain was seen just once. The entry originates in a study of blood T cell repertoires in COVID-19. Looking at the study overall: COVID-19 samples collected from the United States, Italy and Spain covered acute and convalescent phases.

Assay used: immunoSEQ multiplex PCR; TCRdb lists only in-frame clones, some missing. Of about 410,000 clones in the sample, 89% are singletons; the top ten hold roughly 1.6%. The germline V gene encodes CDR1 LGHNA and CDR2 YSLEER. V was clipped by 1 base and J by 3 bases, with 10 bases between them. The CDR3 length is 15 residues. The V and J genes are TRBV4-3 and TRBJ1-5; D not resolved. The receptor was derived from a woman aged 40-49 years with COVID-19, enrolled during active disease. The sample taken for sequencing was peripheral blood. The CDR3 nucleotides read TGCGCCAGCAGCCAAGGACTAAGGGACAATCAGCCCCAGCATTTT. Translation gives CASSQGLRDNQPQHF.